Each of the 2 T cell receptor beta chains below was sequenced from the same sample in a study of blood T cells in healthy people across ages. With a J-beta primer mix and a sample-barcoded 5' primer, a second PCR ran about 6 to 11 cycles. TCRdb fed the 5' RACE reads into MiXCR, producing one record per CDR3 protein. The sample has 1.2 million to 1.5 million distinct CDR3 sequences, approximately 59% seen once. Material for sequencing was blood. These receptors all come from a young man in good health.

The chain links TRBV10-2 to TRBJ1-4; D not certain. Trimming removed 6 bases from V and 6 bases from J, with 11 bases in between. Germline V gene data show CDR1 as WSHSY and CDR2 as SAAADI. The CDR3 contains 13 residues. The CDR3 bases are TGCGCCAGCAGGAGGGAAAGGGATGAAAAACTGTTTTTT. Translated, it gives CASRRERDEKLFF.

V is TRBV13 and J is TRBJ2-7, with 8 bases matching TRBD1. With 5 bases clipped from V and 12 bases from J, the junction kept 12 bases outside the gene matches. Germline CDR1 is PRHDT and CDR2 is FYEKMQ (reference sequence). This CDR3 region has 13 residues. The CDR3 DNA follows: TGTGCCAGCAGCAACGGACAGGGTGGGGAGTCGTACTTC. Protein product: CASSNGQGGESYF.